The next 18 T cell receptor beta chains were all read from a single sample in a study of blood T cell repertoires in COVID-19. Sequencing used immunoSEQ multiplex PCR; TCRdb keeps in-frame clones, though not all of them. The table includes 180,000 or so clones, approximately 84% detected once. Input material: peripheral blood. These receptors were collected from a woman of 80 years or more with acute or convalescent COVID-19.

V and J are TRBV28 and TRBJ1-5; D gene ambiguous. The CDR3 totals 15 residues. Between the trimmed V and J ends, which lost 3 bases and 5 bases, there was a span of 14 bases. Germline V lookup: CDR1 MDHEN, CDR2 SYDVKM. CDR3 amino acids: CASSFPGPGDQPQHF. The CDR3, as DNA: TGTGCCAGCAGTTTTCCCGGGCCGGGAGATCAGCCCCAGCATTTT. The variable domain in full, with the rest retrieved from reference TRBV28 and TRBJ1-5, is DVKVTQSSRYLVKRTGEKVFLECVQDMDHENMFWYRQDPGLGLRLIYFSYDVKMKEKGDIPEGYSVSREKKERFSLILESASTNQTSMYLCASSFPGPGDQPQHFGDGTRLSIL.

The V gene is TRBV9, the J gene TRBJ2-2; TRBD2 matches at 11 bases. The V gene end was trimmed by 4 bases and the J gene end by 4 bases; junction bases not matched to a gene: 3. There are 15 residues in the CDR3. CDR1 and CDR2 from the germline V gene are SGDLS and YYNGEE. In DNA, the CDR3 is TGTGCCAGCAGCACCACTAGCGGGAGCACCGGGGAGCTGTTTTTT. Translating gives CASSTTSGSTGELFF.

The chain has TRBV5-8 and TRBJ1-1; D is uncertain. The CDR3 has 13 amino acids. Trimming left V 2 bases short and J 3 bases short, with 8 bases between. CDR1 is SGHTS and CDR2 is YDEGEE in the germline V gene. Here the CDR3 reads CASSFMRDTEAFF. The CDR3 DNA reads TGTGCCAGCAGCTTTATGCGCGACACTGAAGCTTTCTTT.

The chain recombines TRBV4-1 with TRBJ1-1; D is uncertain. Germline V gives CDR1 MGHRA, CDR2 YSYEKL. Between the trimmed V and J ends, which lost 0 bases and 2 bases, there was a span of 7 bases. The CDR3 has 14 amino acids. CDR3 loop: CASSQDYSNTEAFF. The CDR3 nucleotides read TGCGCCAGCAGCCAAGACTACAGTAACACTGAAGCTTTCTTT.

V gene TRBV7-8 combines with J gene TRBJ2-7, with D unclear. CDR1 SGHVS and CDR2 FQNEAQ come from the germline V gene. Trimming removed 0 bases from V and 5 bases from J, with 17 bases in between. The CDR3 loop spans 16 amino acids. The CDR3 nucleotides read TGTGCCAGCAGCTTAGCGGAGATCCCTAGGAGTAACGAGCAGTACTTC. Translated: CASSLAEIPRSNEQYF.

The rearrangement joins TRBV30 to TRBJ2-5, with 8 positions matching TRBD2. The germline V gene has CDR1 GTSNPN and CDR2 SVGIG (reference sequence). The junction had 4 bases not matched to a gene; V was cut back by 3 bases and J by 1 base. This CDR3 comprises 14 residues. The CDR3 protein is CAWSRLATQETQYF. The CDR3 bases are TGTGCCTGGAGCCGACTAGCGACCCAAGAGACCCAGTACTTC.

J is TRBJ2-5 and V is TRBV9, with TRBD2 identical over 8 bases. Germline V gene lookup returns CDR1 SGDLS and CDR2 YYNGEE. With V trimmed by 4 bases and J by 5 bases, 4 bases remained unmatched. This CDR3 contains 13 residues. The CDR3 reads CASSLGLDETQYF. CDR3 nucleotide sequence: TGTGCCAGCAGCCTGGGACTAGATGAGACCCAGTACTTC.

The V gene is TRBV6-6, the J gene TRBJ2-1, with a weak D call TRBD2 (6 bases). The CDR3 runs 15 residues. CDR1 is MNHNY, CDR2 SVGAGI, per germline (reference sequence). V gave up 4 bases and J gave up 15 bases, with 25 bases separating them. This chain's CDR3 is CASSSLHGSPYLLFF. The CDR3 DNA reads TGTGCCAGCAGTTCTCTACACGGGAGCCCGTATCTACTGTTCTTC.

This clone has a handful of counts. The genes are TRBV23-1 and TRBJ2-3; 8 nucleotides match TRBD1. TRBV23-1 is assigned to the ORF class and has an uncertain function. The trim removed 2 bases at V and 3 bases at J, leaving 22 bases unmatched. CDR3 length equals 21 residues. The CDR3 nucleotides read TGCGCCAGCAGTCAAATCTGCCCCACAACAGGGGGAGTTTTTCGGACAGATACGCAGTATTTT. It yields the protein CASSQICPTTGGVFRTDTQYF.

The chain joins TRBV18 to TRBJ2-3; 8 bases agree with TRBD1. Germline V lookup: CDR1 KGHSH, CDR2 LQKENI. V dropped 3 bases and J dropped 2; count of bases not matched to a gene: 4. There are 15 residues in the CDR3. This CDR3 reads CASSPLGQATDTQYF. As DNA, the CDR3 is TGTGCCAGCTCACCCCTGGGACAGGCCACAGATACGCAGTATTTT.

The CDR3 bases are TGCGCCAGCAGCTTGGGACGGAACCTAGCCTACGAGCAGTACTTC. Translation: CASSLGRNLAYEQYF. This chain connects TRBV5-1 to TRBJ2-7; D uncertain. This CDR3 has 15 residues. Trimming left V 0 bases short and J 2 bases short, with 12 bases between. Germline lookup yields CDR1 SGHRS and CDR2 YFSETQ.

The chain combines TRBV27 with TRBJ2-2, with TRBD2 matching over 8 bases. V lost 2 bases and J lost 2; bases outside the gene matches: 1. CDR3 length: 15 amino acids. Germline V gene data show CDR1 as MNHEY and CDR2 as SMNVEV (reference sequence). For the CDR3, the DNA is TGTGCCAGCAGTTTAAGCGGGAGTAACACCGGGGAGCTGTTTTTT. Its translation: CASSLSGSNTGELFF.

This rearrangement joins TRBV15 to TRBJ1-1; 11 bases are shared with TRBD1. Looked up from germline, CDR1 is LNHNV and CDR2 is YYDKDF (reference sequence). V gave up 4 bases and J gave up 4 bases; unmatched junction bases: 14. The CDR3 runs 18 residues. CDR3 loop: CATSTLLRPGTGGTEAFF. As DNA, the CDR3 is TGTGCCACCAGCACCTTACTTAGACCCGGGACAGGGGGCACTGAAGCTTTCTTT.

The chain carries TRBV25-1 and TRBJ2-2; 9 nucleotides match TRBD1. V lost 1 base and J lost 5; bases outside the gene matches: 5. CDR1 and CDR2 (germline): MGHDK, SYGVNS. The CDR3 runs 16 residues. The CDR3 protein is CASSEWDRERTGELFF. In DNA, the CDR3 is TGTGCCAGCAGTGAATGGGACAGGGAGAGAACCGGGGAGCTGTTTTTT.

The rearrangement links TRBV9 to TRBJ2-3; D gene ambiguous. The V gene lost 3 bases and the J gene lost 2 bases, with 4 bases spanning the gap. This CDR3 spans 12 amino acids. The germline gives CDR1 SGDLS, CDR2 YYNGEE. The DNA for the CDR3 is TGTGCCAGCAGCGGGCTCACAGATACGCAGTATTTT. As protein: CASSGLTDTQYF. Looking up the rest from reference TRBV9 and TRBJ2-3 gives the full variable domain: DSGVTQTPKHLITATGQRVTLRCSPRSGDLSVYWYQQSLDQGLQFLIQYYNGEERAKGNILERFSAQQFPDLHSELNLSSLELGDSALYFCASSGLTDTQYFGPGTRLTVL.

The chain carries TRBV2 and TRBJ2-5, with a possible D match to TRBD2 (6 bases). The CDR3 covers 14 residues. Germline values: CDR1 SNHLY, CDR2 FYNNEI. Trimming left V 5 bases short and J 7 bases short, with 17 bases between. CDR3 in amino acids: CASSIFGAEGTQYF. The CDR3, as DNA: TGTGCCAGCAGTATTTTCGGGGCGGAGGGGACCCAGTACTTC.

The CDR3 bases are TGTGCCAGCAGTTACGCAGGGCAATCCTACGAGCAGTACTTC. The encoded protein is CASSYAGQSYEQYF. The chain joins TRBV6-5 to TRBJ2-7; TRBD1 is a possible D gene (5 bases). Per the germline V gene, CDR1 is MNHEY and CDR2 is SVGAGI. With 2 bases removed from V and 1 base from J, the gap between germline ends came to 9 bases. The CDR3 consists of 14 residues.

This chain links TRBV6-5 with TRBJ2-3, with D tentatively TRBD2 (5 bases). The germline V and J ends were trimmed by 6 bases and 2 bases, with 15 bases remaining between them. CDR3 length: 15 amino acids. Germline loops: CDR1 MNHEY, CDR2 SVGAGI. The CDR3 is CASSSGEQYTDTQYF. CDR3 DNA sequence: TGTGCCAGCAGCTCTGGGGAGCAGTACACAGATACGCAGTATTTT.